This T cell receptor (beta chain) was observed in a study of cytomegalovirus exposure and HLA in healthy donors. Study results and caveats: Across all donors, roughly uniform sequencing depth was an assumption of the presence/absence analyses. One cluster of highly shared sequence variants probably arose as a sequencing artifact.

Germline-derived CDR1 and CDR2 are MNHNS and SASEGT. The CDR3 spans 13 residues. V shed 6 bases, J shed 2 bases, and the junction held 4 bases outside the gene matches. Worth noting for this clone: What it binds is not known.

The PCR used 60 Vbeta and 13 Jbeta primers. In the original workflow: A later analysis tallied some 84 million unique TCR beta chains, around 11 million of them shared. The repertoire was sequenced with immunoSEQ multiplex PCR; TCRdb's copy has only in-frame clones and lacks some. V, J and clone size are taken as reported in that table, and D and trimming were inferred from the DNA itself. Of about 130,000 clones listed, approximately 74% are singletons. Source material: PBMCs. The chain has TRBV6-1 and TRBJ2-7; TRBD1 agrees at 7 bases. The TCR was taken from a man in his forties in good health and CMV-seropositive. CDR3 region: CASSGQVPYEQYF. The CDR3 nucleotides read TGTGCCAGCAGCGGACAGGTCCCCTACGAGCAGTACTTC.